The entry below gives a single T cell receptor (beta chain) sequence along with its context. These data belong to a study of blood T cell repertoires in COVID-19. The study recruited people aged about 18 to 95 years across about 25 US areas. Researchers sorted participants into cohorts using their self-reported clinical history. Profiling relied on immunoSEQ multiplex PCR, and the TCRdb table lists in-frame clones only, not all of them. The data hold approximately 260,000 clones, with about 87% observed a single time. With 3 bases clipped from V and 3 bases from J, the junction kept 9 bases outside the gene matches. Germline V gives CDR1 SGDLS, CDR2 YYNGEE. The CDR3 consists of 15 residues.

The chain joins TRBV9 to TRBJ2-7, with 7 positions matching TRBD2. This receptor was identified in a woman aged 40 to 50 with acute COVID-19. Sequenced input: PBMCs or T cells enriched from blood (not recorded which). CDR3 in DNA: TGTGCCAGCAGCGCGGGGGGTAGCGGGCTCTACGAGCAGTACTTC. Translation gives CASSAGGSGLYEQYF.